The following is a T cell receptor beta chain sequence with its context. The CDR3 length is 12 residues. V gave up 5 bases and J gave up 1 base, with 5 bases separating them. CDR1 and CDR2 (germline): MNHEY, SVGEGT. This entry comes from a study of blood T cell repertoires in COVID-19. Sequencing used immunoSEQ multiplex PCR; TCRdb keeps in-frame clones, though not all of them. The table includes fewer than 200,000 clones, around four fifths detected once. The receptor was isolated from a woman between 50 and 59 years old who had recovered from COVID-19. The rearrangement joins TRBV6-2 or TRBV6-3 to TRBJ1-1, with D unresolved. The sequenced sample consisted of PBMCs or T cells enriched from blood (not recorded which). CDR3 amino acids: CASSRRNTEAFF. The CDR3 nucleotides are TGTGCCAGCAGTCGCAGGAACACTGAAGCTTTCTTT.